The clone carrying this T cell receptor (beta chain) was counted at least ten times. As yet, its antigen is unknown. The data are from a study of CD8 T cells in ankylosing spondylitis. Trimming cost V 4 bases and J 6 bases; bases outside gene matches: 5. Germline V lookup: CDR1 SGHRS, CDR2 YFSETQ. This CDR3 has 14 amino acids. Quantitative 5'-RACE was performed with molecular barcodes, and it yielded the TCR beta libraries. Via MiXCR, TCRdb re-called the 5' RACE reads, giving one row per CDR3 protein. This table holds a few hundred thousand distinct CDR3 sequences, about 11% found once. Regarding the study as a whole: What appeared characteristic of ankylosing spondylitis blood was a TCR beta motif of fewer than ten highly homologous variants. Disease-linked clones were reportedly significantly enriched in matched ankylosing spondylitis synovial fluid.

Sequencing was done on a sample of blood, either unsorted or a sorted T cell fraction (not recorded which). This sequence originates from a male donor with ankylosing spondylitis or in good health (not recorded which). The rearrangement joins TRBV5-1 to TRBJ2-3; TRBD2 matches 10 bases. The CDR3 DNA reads TGCGCCAGCAGCCCTAGCGGGGGAGGGGATACGCAGTATTTT. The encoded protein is CASSPSGGGDTQYF. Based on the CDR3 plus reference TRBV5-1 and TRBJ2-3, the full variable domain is KAGVTQTPRYLIKTRGQQVTLSCSPISGHRSVSWYQQTPGQGLQFLFEYFSETQRNKGNFPGRFSGRQFSNSRSEMNVSTLELGDSALYLCASSPSGGGDTQYFGPGTRLTVL.